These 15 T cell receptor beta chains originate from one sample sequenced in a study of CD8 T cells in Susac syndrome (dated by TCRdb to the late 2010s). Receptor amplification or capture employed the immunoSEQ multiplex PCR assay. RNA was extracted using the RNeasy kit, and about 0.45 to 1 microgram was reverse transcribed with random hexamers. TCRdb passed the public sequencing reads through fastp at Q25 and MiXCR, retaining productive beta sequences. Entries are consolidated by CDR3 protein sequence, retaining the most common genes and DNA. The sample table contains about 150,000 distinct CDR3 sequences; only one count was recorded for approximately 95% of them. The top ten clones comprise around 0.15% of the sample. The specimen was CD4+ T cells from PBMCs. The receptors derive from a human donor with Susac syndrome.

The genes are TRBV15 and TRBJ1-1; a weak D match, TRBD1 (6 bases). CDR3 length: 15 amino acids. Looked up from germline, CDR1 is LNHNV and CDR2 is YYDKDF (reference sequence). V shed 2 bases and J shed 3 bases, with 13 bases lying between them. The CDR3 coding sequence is TGTGCCACCAGCAGAATAGGGGCAGGGGACACTGAAGCTTTCTTT. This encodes CATSRIGAGDTEAFF.

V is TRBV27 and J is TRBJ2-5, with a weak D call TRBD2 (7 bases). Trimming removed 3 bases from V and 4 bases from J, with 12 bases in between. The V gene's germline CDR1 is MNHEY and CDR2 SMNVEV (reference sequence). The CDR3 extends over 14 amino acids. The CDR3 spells CASSFLRGGETQYF. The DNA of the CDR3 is TGTGCCAGCAGTTTCCTGAGGGGGGGAGAGACCCAGTACTTC.

The CDR3 sequence is CASRVSGNQPQHF. As DNA, the CDR3 is TGTGCCAGCAGGGTGAGCGGCAATCAGCCCCAGCATTTT. The V gene is TRBV12-3 or TRBV12-4, the J gene TRBJ1-5; no clear D. The V gene lost 6 bases and the J gene lost 2 bases, with 8 bases spanning the gap. The CDR3 has 13 residues.

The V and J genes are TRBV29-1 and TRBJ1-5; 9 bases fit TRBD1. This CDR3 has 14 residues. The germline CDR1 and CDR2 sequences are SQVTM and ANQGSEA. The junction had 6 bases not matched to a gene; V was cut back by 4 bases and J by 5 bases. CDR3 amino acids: CSVGGTGFDQPQHF. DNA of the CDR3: TGCAGCGTTGGGGGGACAGGGTTTGATCAGCCCCAGCATTTT.

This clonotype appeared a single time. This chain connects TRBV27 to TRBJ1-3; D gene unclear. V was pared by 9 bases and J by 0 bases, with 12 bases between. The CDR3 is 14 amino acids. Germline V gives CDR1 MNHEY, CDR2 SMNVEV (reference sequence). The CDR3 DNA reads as TGTGCCAGTAACCACACCGCCTCTGGAAACACCATATATTTT. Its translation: CASNHTASGNTIYF.

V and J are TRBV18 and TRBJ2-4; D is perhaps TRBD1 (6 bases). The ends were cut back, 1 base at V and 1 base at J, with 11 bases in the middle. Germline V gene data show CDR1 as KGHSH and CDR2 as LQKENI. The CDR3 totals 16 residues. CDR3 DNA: TGTGCCAGCTCACCACAGGGGGACGTCGCCAAAAACATTCAGTACTTC. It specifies CASSPQGDVAKNIQYF.

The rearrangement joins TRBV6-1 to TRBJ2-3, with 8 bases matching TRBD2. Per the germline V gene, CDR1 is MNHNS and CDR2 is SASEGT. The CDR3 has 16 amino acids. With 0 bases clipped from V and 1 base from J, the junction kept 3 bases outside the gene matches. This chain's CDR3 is CASSEARGGRTDTQYF. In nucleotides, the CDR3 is TGTGCCAGCAGTGAAGCTCGCGGGGGGCGCACAGATACGCAGTATTTT.

Written as DNA, the CDR3 is TGTGCCAGCAGCCAAGACTCGGCGAGCTCCTACAATGAGCAGTTCTTC. As protein: CASSQDSASSYNEQFF. The V gene is TRBV3-1, the J gene TRBJ2-1; D is undetermined. This CDR3 contains 16 residues. The V and J ends lost 0 bases and 0 bases respectively, with 9 bases between them. Germline CDR1 LGHDT, CDR2 YNNKEL (reference sequence).

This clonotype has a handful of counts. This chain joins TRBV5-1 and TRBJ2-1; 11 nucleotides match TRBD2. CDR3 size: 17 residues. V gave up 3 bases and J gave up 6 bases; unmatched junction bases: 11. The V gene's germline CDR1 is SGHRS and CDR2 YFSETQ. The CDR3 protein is CASSSAIGTSGRNEQFF. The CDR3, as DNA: TGCGCCAGCAGCTCGGCGATCGGGACTAGCGGCCGCAATGAGCAGTTCTTC.

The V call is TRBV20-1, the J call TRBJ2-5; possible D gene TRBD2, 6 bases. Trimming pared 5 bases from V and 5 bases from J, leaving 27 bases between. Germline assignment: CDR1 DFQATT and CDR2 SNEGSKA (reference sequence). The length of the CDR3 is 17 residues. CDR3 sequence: CSAPHPHVAGSWETQYF. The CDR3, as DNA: TGCAGTGCTCCCCACCCCCACGTGGCGGGGTCGTGGGAGACCCAGTACTTC.

In DNA, the CDR3 is TGTGCCAGCAGCCACCCGGGGGGGTATACGCAGTATTTT. It encodes CASSHPGGYTQYF. The gene calls are TRBV3-1 and TRBJ2-3; 8 bases match TRBD2. The CDR3 sequence is 13 residues long. CDR1 and CDR2 from the germline V gene are LGHDT and YNNKEL (reference sequence). V was pared by 3 bases and J by 7 bases, with 3 bases of the junction left unmatched.

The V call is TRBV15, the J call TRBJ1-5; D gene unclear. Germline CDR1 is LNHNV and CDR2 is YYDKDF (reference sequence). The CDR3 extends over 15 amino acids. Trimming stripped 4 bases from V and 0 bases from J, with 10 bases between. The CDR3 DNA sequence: TGTGCCACCAGCACGGACCCTTATAGCAATCAGCCCCAGCATTTT. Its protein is CATSTDPYSNQPQHF.

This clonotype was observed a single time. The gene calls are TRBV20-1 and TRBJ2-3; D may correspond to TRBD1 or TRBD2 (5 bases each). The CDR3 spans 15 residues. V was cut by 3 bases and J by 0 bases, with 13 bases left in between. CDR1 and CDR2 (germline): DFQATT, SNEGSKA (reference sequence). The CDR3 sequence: CSASPPRGSTDTQYF. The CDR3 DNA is TGCAGTGCTAGTCCCCCGAGGGGCAGCACAGATACGCAGTATTTT.

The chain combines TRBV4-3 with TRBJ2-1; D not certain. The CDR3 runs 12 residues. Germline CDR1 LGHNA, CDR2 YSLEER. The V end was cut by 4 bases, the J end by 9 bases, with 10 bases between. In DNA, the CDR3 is TGCGCCAGCAGCCTCCGCCTGGGTGAGCAGTTCTTC. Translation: CASSLRLGEQFF.

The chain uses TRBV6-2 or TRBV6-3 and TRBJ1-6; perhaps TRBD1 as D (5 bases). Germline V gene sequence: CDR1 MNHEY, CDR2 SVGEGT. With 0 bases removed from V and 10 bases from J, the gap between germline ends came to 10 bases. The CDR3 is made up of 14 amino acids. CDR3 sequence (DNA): TGTGCCAGCAGTTACTCCATCGGACACTCACCCCTCCACTTT. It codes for CASSYSIGHSPLHF.